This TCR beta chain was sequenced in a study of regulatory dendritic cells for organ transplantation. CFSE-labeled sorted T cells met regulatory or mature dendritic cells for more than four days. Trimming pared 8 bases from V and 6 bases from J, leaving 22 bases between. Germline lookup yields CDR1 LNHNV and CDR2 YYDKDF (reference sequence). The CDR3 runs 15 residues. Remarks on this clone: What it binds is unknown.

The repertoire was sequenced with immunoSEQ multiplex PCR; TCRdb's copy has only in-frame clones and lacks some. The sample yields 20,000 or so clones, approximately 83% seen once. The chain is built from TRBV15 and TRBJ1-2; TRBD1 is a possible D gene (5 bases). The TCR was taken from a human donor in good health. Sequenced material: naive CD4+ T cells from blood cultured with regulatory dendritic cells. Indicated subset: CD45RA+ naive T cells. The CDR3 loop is CATATPGRSEDGYTF. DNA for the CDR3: TGTGCCACCGCTACGCCAGGGAGGTCGGAGGATGGCTACACCTTC.